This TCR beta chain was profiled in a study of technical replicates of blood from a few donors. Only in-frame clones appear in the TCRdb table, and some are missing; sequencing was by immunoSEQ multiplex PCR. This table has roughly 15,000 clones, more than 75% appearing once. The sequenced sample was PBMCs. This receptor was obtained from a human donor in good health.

CDR3 sequence: CASSFGGRTNYGYTF. In nucleotides, the CDR3 is TGTGCCAGCAGCTTTGGCGGGAGAACTAACTATGGCTACACCTTC. The chain recombines TRBV7-2 with TRBJ1-2; D unclear. The CDR3 totals 15 residues. Germline CDR1 SGHTA, CDR2 FQGNSA. Trimming cost V 3 bases and J 0 bases, with 11 bases left between them. Together with reference TRBV7-2 and TRBJ1-2, the CDR3 gives the full variable domain: GAGVSQSPSNKVTEKGKDVELRCDPISGHTALYWYRQSLGQGLEFLIYFQGNSAPDKSGLPSDRFSAERTGGSVSTLTIQRTQQEDSAVYLCASSFGGRTNYGYTFGSGTRLTVV.